Presented here are 16 T cell receptor beta chains from one specimen sequenced in a study of shared clonotypes between healthy human individuals. TCRdb's table, derived via immunoSEQ multiplex PCR, lists solely in-frame clones and lacks some. The repertoire consists of some 530,000 clones, with 81% occurring once and the leading ten covering about 13%. The sample consisted of PBMCs. Receptors originate from a woman between 35 and 50 years old in good health. Some clones in this sample may be carry-over from other donors' samples.

V and J are TRBV20-1 and TRBJ1-2; no reliable D call. V dropped 4 bases and J dropped 2 bases, with 5 bases sitting between them. CDR1 is DFQATT, CDR2 SNEGSKA, per germline (reference sequence). The CDR3 covers 11 residues. The CDR3 is CSATGNYGYTF. CDR3 DNA: TGCAGTGCTACAGGAAACTATGGCTACACCTTC.

This clone was recorded a few times. The J gene is TRBJ2-5, the V gene TRBV6-1; D perhaps matches TRBD1 (5 bases). The ends were cut back, 2 bases at V and 5 bases at J, with 12 bases in the middle. This CDR3 is built from 14 residues. Germline loops: CDR1 MNHNS, CDR2 SASEGT. The CDR3 bases are TGTGCCAGCAGTGAAAGTTCAGGGTGGGAGACCCAGTACTTC. Translating gives CASSESSGWETQYF.

Concerning this clone: A far more abundant clone sits one base away, making this likely a read error. The sample has other DNA sequences that encode this CDR3 too. J is TRBJ1-4 and V is TRBV30; no definite D call. In germline, CDR1 is GTSNPN, CDR2 SVGIG (reference sequence). The length of the CDR3 is 15 residues. The CDR3 here is CAWSYSSILKHPIFF. The CDR3 DNA reads TGCGCCTGGAGTTATTCTAGTATCCTGAAACACCCCATTTTTTTT.

The chain links TRBV30 to TRBJ1-2; 7 bases map to TRBD1. Germline CDR1 GTSNPN, CDR2 SVGIG (reference sequence). Losses at the gene ends were 7 bases for V and 4 bases for J; bases not matched to a gene: 6. The CDR3 runs 12 residues. In DNA form, the CDR3 reads TGTGCCTCTTCCACAGGGGTCTATGGCTACACCTTC. Protein product: CASSTGVYGYTF.

This clone was seen a single time. This rearrangement joins TRBV30 to TRBJ2-7, with unresolved D. This CDR3 is 11 amino acids long. V was cut by 2 bases and J by 6 bases, with 8 bases left in between. The germline V gene has CDR1 GTSNPN and CDR2 SVGIG (reference sequence). The CDR3 nucleotides are TGTGCCTGGAGTCCACTGGGCGAGCAGTACTTC. Residues: CAWSPLGEQYF.

This chain uses TRBV28 with TRBJ1-2, with D hard to call. The germline CDR1 and CDR2 sequences are MDHEN and SYDVKM. CDR3 size: 14 residues. V was clipped by 5 bases and J by 1 base, with 11 bases between them. CDR3 loop: CASSEATFNYGYTF. The CDR3 DNA reads as TGTGCCAGCAGTGAGGCGACCTTTAACTATGGCTACACCTTC.

The rearrangement uses TRBV18 and TRBJ1-1; TRBD1 might be the D (6 bases). Trimming stripped 6 bases from V and 1 base from J, with 12 bases between. Germline CDR1 and CDR2: KGHSH and LQKENI. This CDR3 spans 14 amino acids. CDR3: CASSVGQTNTEAFF. CDR3 nucleotides: TGTGCCAGCTCGGTCGGACAGACGAACACTGAAGCTTTCTTT.

CDR3 coding DNA: TGTGCCAGCAGCCAAGATCCCGGCACTACTAGCGGGAGGGCCGAGATTTTCGCAGATACGCAGTATTTT. This gives the protein CASSQDPGTTSGRAEIFADTQYF. The chain carries TRBV4-2 and TRBJ2-3, with 13 bases fitting TRBD2. There are 23 residues in the CDR3. V was pared by 0 bases and J by 4 bases, with 22 bases of the junction left unmatched. Germline CDR1 LGHNA, CDR2 YNFKEQ.

This clone was seen only a few times. The chain combines TRBV4-2 with TRBJ1-2; D call uncertain. CDR1 and CDR2 (germline): LGHNA, YNFKEQ. The CDR3 is made up of 15 amino acids. The V and J ends lost 1 base and 8 bases respectively, with 17 bases between them. CDR3 sequence: CASSQGSDRSVGYTF. As DNA, the CDR3 is TGTGCCAGCAGCCAAGGGTCGGACCGCTCGGTCGGCTACACCTTC.

This chain connects TRBV18 to TRBJ2-3, with TRBD2 as a possible D gene (7 bases). CDR1 is KGHSH and CDR2 is LQKENI in the germline V gene. The CDR3 length is 15 residues. Trimming took 2 bases from V and 2 from J, leaving 11 bases between them. CDR3 coding DNA: TGTGCCAGCTCACCAGGAGGGGGGGTCACAGATACGCAGTATTTT. It yields the protein CASSPGGGVTDTQYF.

A note on this clone: With only one base between it and a far larger clone, this is likely a read error. This CDR3 is also generated by other DNA sequences in the sample. CDR3: CASSDISNQPQHF. The CDR3, as DNA: TGTGCCAGCAGTGACATTAGCAATCAGCCCCAGCACTTT. The chain links TRBV2 to TRBJ1-5, with D hard to call. CDR1 SNHLY and CDR2 FYNNEI come from the germline V gene. The CDR3 is 13 amino acids.

This clone was recorded a few times. The chain links TRBV5-1 to TRBJ2-1, with D perhaps matching TRBD1 (6 bases). Germline V gives CDR1 SGHRS, CDR2 YFSETQ. The CDR3 has 15 amino acids. Deletions cut 0 bases from V and 6 bases from J, with 13 bases between. CDR3 bases: TGCGCCAGCAGCTTGGCACAGACAGGTGCCAATGAGCAGTTCTTC. Amino acid sequence: CASSLAQTGANEQFF.

This clone showed up just a few times. The chain recombines TRBV5-6 with TRBJ2-1; no firm D call. CDR3 size: 13 residues. V was shortened by 0 bases and J by 7 bases, with 8 bases between the two germline ends. CDR1 and CDR2 from the germline V gene are SGHDT and YYEEEE. The CDR3 protein is CASSLGDENEQFF. The CDR3 DNA sequence: TGTGCCAGCAGCTTGGGGGATGAAAATGAGCAGTTCTTC.

The V gene is TRBV2, the J gene TRBJ2-7; TRBD1 aligns across 8 bases. The CDR3 spans 14 residues. V gave up 4 bases and J gave up 3 bases; unmatched junction bases: 5. From germline, CDR1 is SNHLY and CDR2 FYNNEI. The CDR3: CASSGQGIDYEQYF. The CDR3 DNA reads TGTGCCAGCAGTGGACAGGGGATAGACTACGAGCAGTACTTC.

Remarks on this clone: A read error is likely here: a far larger clone is one base away. The rearrangement links TRBV27 to TRBJ1-2, with TRBD1 identical over 9 bases. Looked up from germline, CDR1 is MNHEY and CDR2 is SMNVEV (reference sequence). CDR3 length equals 13 residues. V lost 10 bases to trimming and J lost 7 bases; unmatched junction nucleotides: 10. CDR3 residues: CANRQGVGRGYTF. The CDR3 bases are TGTGCCAACAGACAGGGGGTCGGGCGTGGCTACACCTTC.

V gene TRBV11-2 combines with J gene TRBJ2-6; D unclear. The CDR3 length is 14 residues. The germline V gene encodes CDR1 SGHAT and CDR2 FQNNGV. The ends were cut back, 0 bases at V and 9 bases at J, with 9 bases in the middle. The CDR3 sequence: CASSLDPSDNVLTF. DNA for the CDR3: TGTGCCAGCAGCTTAGATCCAAGTGACAACGTCCTGACTTTC.